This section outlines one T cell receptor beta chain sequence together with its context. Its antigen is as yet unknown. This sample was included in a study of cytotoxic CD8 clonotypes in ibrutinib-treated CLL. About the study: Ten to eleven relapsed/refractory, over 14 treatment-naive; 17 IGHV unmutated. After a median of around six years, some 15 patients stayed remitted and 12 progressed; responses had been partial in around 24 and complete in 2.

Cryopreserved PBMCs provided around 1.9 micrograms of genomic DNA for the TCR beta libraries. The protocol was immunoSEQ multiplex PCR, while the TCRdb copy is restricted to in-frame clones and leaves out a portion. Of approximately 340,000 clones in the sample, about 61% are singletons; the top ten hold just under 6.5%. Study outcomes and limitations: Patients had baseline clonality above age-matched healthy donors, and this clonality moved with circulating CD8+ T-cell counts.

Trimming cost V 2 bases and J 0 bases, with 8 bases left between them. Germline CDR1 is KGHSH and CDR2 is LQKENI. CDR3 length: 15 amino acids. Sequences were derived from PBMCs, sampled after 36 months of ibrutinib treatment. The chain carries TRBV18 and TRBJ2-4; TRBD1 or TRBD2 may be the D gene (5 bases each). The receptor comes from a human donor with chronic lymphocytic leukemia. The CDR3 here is CASSPGGLAKNIQYF. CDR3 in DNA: TGTGCCAGCTCACCAGGGGGTCTAGCCAAAAACATTCAGTACTTC.